A selection of T cell receptor beta chains follows, all from one sample in a study of somatic mutations in cytotoxic T cells in rheumatoid arthritis. The repertoire was sequenced with immunoSEQ multiplex PCR; TCRdb's copy has only in-frame clones and lacks some. Of some 40,000 clones in the sample, about 80% are singletons; the top ten hold 3% to 3.5%. The material sequenced was CD8+ T cells sorted from blood. All receptors derive from a man aged 35-49 years in good health. CDR3s include the opening cysteine and the closing phenylalanine or tryptophan. D genes are given only for firm matches. Size is omitted from some rows. Given values are once, few, many or a class for expanded clones.

TRBJ2-5 | TRBV4-1 | . | . | CASSPANQETQYF | TGCGCCAGCAGTCCGGCTAACCAAGAGACCCAGTACTTC
TRBJ1-2 | TRBV6-5 | . | . | CASSYLGHDYGYTF | TGTGCCAGCAGTTATTTGGGGCACGACTATGGCTACACCTTC
TRBJ2-7 | TRBV9 | TRBD1 | . | CASSSPGTGFREQYF | TGTGCCAGCAGCTCCCCAGGGACAGGGTTTCGCGAGCAGTACTTC
TRBJ2-7 | TRBV4-1 | . | . | CASSHPSGYEQYF | TGCGCCAGCAGCCATCCCAGCGGCTACGAGCAGTACTTC
TRBJ2-5 | TRBV15 | . | . | CATSPDWQETQYF | TGTGCCACCAGCCCCGACTGGCAAGAGACCCAGTACTTC
TRBJ2-3 | TRBV28 | . | . | CASSFLGGTSTDTQYF | TGTGCCAGCAGTTTCCTTGGGGGCACTTCCACAGATACGCAGTATTTT
TRBJ2-5 | TRBV27 | TRBD2 | . | CASSLSTSGQETQYF | TGTGCCAGCAGTTTATCGACTAGCGGACAAGAGACCCAGTACTTC
TRBJ2-2 | TRBV27 | . | once | CATRGLLGELFF | TGTGCCACCCGGGGACTGCTCGGGGAGCTGTTTTTT
TRBJ1-3 | TRBV2 | . | . | CASSEGSVVDTIYF | TGTGCCAGCAGTGAGGGGAGTGTCGTAGACACCATATATTTT
TRBJ2-7 | TRBV10-3 | TRBD1 | . | CAISAGGSSYEQYF | TGTGCCATCAGTGCAGGGGGAAGCTCCTACGAGCAGTACTTC
TRBJ1-3 | TRBV4-1 | . | . | CASSLRQGRALDSGNTIYF | TGCGCCAGCAGCCTCAGGCAGGGTCGGGCACTGGACTCTGGAAACACCATATATTTT
TRBJ1-1 | TRBV9 | . | . | CASGGMNTEAFF | TGTGCCAGCGGTGGCATGAACACTGAAGCTTTCTTT
TRBJ1-2 | TRBV27 | . | . | CASSLSRFYGYTF | TGTGCCAGCAGTTTATCAAGGTTCTATGGCTACACCTTC
TRBJ1-5 | TRBV6-5 | . | . | CASRVRGGNQPQHF | TGTGCCAGCAGGGTCCGAGGGGGCAATCAGCCCCAGCATTTT
TRBJ1-1 | TRBV4-3 | . | . | CASSHNRVLNTEAFF | TGCGCCAGCAGCCACAACAGGGTTTTGAACACTGAAGCTTTCTTT
TRBJ2-7 | TRBV11-3 | . | . | CASSSGTDPYEQYF | TGTGCCAGCAGCTCCGGGACGGATCCCTACGAGCAGTACTTC
TRBJ1-4 | TRBV6-1 | . | once | CASKEAGLNEKLFF | TGTGCCAGCAAAGAGGCAGGCCTTAATGAAAAACTGTTTTTT
TRBJ2-7 | TRBV30 | . | . | CAWSPGSGPSYEQYF | TGTGCCTGGAGTCCCGGGTCAGGCCCCTCATACGAGCAGTACTTC
TRBJ2-7 | TRBV7-9 | . | . | CASSLIQGGEQYF | TGTGCCAGCAGCCTTATACAGGGCGGCGAGCAGTACTTC
TRBJ2-2 | TRBV30 | TRBD2 | . | CAWRGWSGKGGTGELFF | TGTGCCTGGAGGGGGTGGAGCGGGAAGGGAGGCACCGGGGAGCTGTTTTTT
TRBJ1-2 | TRBV10-3 | TRBD1 | . | CAISDRTGEANYGYTF | TGTGCCATCAGTGACCGGACAGGGGAGGCTAACTATGGCTACACCTTC
TRBJ2-1 | TRBV9 | . | . | CASSESGTYNEQFF | TGTGCCAGCAGCGAGTCGGGGACCTACAATGAGCAGTTCTTC
TRBJ2-2 | TRBV11-2 | . | . | CASSRLGSTNTGELFF | TGTGCCAGCAGCCGCCTGGGGTCTACGAACACCGGGGAGCTGTTTTTT
TRBJ2-1 | TRBV6-5 | . | . | CASGGGEQFF | TGTGCCAGCGGGGGCGGTGAGCAGTTCTTC
TRBJ2-2 | TRBV7-6 | TRBD2 | few | CASSLEREYAGELFF | TGTGCCAGCAGCTTAGAGCGGGAGTACGCCGGGGAGCTGTTTTTT
TRBJ2-3 | TRBV9 | . | once | CASSDTTDTQYF | TGTGCCAGCAGCGACACGACAGATACGCAGTATTTT
TRBJ1-4 | TRBV28 | . | . | CASSSIRDVHEKLFF | TGTGCCAGCAGCTCGATCCGGGACGTCCATGAAAAACTGTTTTTT
TRBJ1-1 | TRBV29-1 | . | . | CSAGDTSNTEAFF | TGCAGCGCCGGGGACACCTCGAACACTGAAGCTTTCTTT
TRBJ2-3 | TRBV11-3 | . | . | CASSFGGTSPDTQYF | TGTGCCAGCAGCTTTGGGGGGACATCTCCAGATACGCAGTATTTT
TRBJ2-2 | TRBV6-5 | . | . | CASRRRPDGELFF | TGTGCCAGCAGAAGGAGGCCGGACGGGGAGCTGTTTTTT